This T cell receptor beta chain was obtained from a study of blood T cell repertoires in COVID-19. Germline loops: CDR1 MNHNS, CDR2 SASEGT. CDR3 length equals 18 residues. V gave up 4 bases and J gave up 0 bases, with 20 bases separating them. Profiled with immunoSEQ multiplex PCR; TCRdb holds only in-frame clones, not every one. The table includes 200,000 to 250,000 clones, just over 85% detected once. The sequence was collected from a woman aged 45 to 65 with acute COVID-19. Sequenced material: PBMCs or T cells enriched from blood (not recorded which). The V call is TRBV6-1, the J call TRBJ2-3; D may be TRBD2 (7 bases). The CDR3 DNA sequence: TGTGCCAGCAGTGGTGAGGGGGGGGGAAACGTAAGCACAGATACGCAGTATTTT. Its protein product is CASSGEGGGNVSTDTQYF.